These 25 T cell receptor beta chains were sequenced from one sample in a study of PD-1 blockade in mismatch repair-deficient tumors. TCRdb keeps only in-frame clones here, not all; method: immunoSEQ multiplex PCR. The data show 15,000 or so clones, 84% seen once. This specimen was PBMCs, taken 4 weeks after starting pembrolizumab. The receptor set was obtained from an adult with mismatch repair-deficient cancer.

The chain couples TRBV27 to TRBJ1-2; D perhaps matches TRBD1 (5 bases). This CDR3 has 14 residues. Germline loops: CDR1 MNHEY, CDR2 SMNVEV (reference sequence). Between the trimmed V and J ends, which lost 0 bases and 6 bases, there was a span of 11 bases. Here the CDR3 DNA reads TGTGCCAGCAGTTTATCGGGGGGGTACAATGGCTACACCTTC. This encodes CASSLSGGYNGYTF.

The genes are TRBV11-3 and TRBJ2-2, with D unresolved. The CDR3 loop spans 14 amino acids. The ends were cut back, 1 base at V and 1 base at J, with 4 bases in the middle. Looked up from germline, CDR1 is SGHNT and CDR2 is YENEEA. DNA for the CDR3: TGTGCCAGCAGCTTAGTACAGAACACCGGGGAGCTGTTTTTT. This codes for CASSLVQNTGELFF. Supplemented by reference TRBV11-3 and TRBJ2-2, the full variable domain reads EAGVVQSPRYKIIEKKQPVAFWCNPISGHNTLYWYLQNLGQGPELLIRYENEEAVDDSQLPKDRFSAERLKGVDSTLKIQPAELGDSAVYLCASSLVQNTGELFFGEGSRLTVL.

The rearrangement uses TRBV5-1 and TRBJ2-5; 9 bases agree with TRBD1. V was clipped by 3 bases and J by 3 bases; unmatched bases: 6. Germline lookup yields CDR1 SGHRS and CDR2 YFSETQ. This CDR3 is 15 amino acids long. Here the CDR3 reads CASSSSGTGKETQYF. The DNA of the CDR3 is TGCGCCAGCAGCTCGAGCGGGACAGGGAAAGAGACCCAGTACTTC.

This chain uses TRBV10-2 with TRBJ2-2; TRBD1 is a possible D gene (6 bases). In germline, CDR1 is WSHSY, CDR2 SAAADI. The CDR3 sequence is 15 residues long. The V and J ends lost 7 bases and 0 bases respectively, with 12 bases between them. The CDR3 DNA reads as TGCGCCAGCACCAAACAGGGAGCGAACACCGGGGAGCTGTTTTTT. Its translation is CASTKQGANTGELFF.

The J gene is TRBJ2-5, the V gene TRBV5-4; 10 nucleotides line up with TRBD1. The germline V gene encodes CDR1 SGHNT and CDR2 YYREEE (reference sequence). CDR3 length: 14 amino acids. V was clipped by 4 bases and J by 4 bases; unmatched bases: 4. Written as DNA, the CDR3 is TGTGCCAGCAGCCTAGACAGGGGGCGAGAGACCCAGTACTTC. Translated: CASSLDRGRETQYF.

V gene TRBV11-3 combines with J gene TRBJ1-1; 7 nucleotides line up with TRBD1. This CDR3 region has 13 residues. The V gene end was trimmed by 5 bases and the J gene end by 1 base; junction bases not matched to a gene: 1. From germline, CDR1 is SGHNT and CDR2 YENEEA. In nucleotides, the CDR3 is TGTGCCAGCAGCCGACAGGGGAACACTGAAGCTTTCTTT. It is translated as CASSRQGNTEAFF. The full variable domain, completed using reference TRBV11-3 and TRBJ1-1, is EAGVVQSPRYKIIEKKQPVAFWCNPISGHNTLYWYLQNLGQGPELLIRYENEEAVDDSQLPKDRFSAERLKGVDSTLKIQPAELGDSAVYLCASSRQGNTEAFFGQGTRLTVV.

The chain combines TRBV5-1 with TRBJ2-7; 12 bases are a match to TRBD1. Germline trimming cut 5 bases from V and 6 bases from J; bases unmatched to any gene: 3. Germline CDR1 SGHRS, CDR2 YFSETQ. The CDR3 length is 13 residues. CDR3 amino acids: CASRGTGGFEQYF. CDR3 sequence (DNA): TGCGCCAGCAGAGGGACAGGGGGCTTCGAGCAGTACTTC.

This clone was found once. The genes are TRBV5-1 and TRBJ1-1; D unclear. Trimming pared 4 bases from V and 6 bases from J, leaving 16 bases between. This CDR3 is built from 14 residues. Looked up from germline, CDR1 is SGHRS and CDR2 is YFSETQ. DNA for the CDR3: TGCGCCAGCAGCCCCCGCCGGGAGAGCTCTGAAGCTTTCTTT. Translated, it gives CASSPRRESSEAFF. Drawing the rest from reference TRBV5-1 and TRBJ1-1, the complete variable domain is KAGVTQTPRYLIKTRGQQVTLSCSPISGHRSVSWYQQTPGQGLQFLFEYFSETQRNKGNFPGRFSGRQFSNSRSEMNVSTLELGDSALYLCASSPRRESSEAFFGQGTRLTVV.

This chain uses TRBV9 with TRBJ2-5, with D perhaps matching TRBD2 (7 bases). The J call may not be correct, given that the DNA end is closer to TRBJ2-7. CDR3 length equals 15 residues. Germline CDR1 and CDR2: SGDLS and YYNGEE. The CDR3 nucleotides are TGTGCCAGCAGCGTAGAAGGAGGGGGGGACTACGAGCAGTACTTC. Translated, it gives CASSVEGGGDYEQYF.

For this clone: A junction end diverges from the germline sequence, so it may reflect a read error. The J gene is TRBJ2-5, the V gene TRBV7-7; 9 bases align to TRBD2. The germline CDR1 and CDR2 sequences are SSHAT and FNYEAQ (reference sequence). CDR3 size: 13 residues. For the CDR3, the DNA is TGTGCTAGCAGCTTTAGCGGGGGAGAGACCCAGTACTTC. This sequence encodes CASSFSGGETQYF. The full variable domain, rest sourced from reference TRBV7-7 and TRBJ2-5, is GAGVSQSPRYKVTKRGQDVTLRCDPISSHATLYWYQQALGQGPEFLTYFNYEAQPDKSGLPSDRFSAERPEGSISTLTIQRTEQRDSAMYRCASSFSGGETQYFGPGTRLLVL.

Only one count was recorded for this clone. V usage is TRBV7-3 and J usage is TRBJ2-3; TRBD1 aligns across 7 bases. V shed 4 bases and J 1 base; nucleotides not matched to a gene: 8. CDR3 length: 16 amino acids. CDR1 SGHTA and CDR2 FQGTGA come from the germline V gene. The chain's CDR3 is CASSSLRQGGTDTQYF. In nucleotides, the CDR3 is TGTGCCAGCAGCTCCCTTCGACAGGGTGGCACAGATACGCAGTATTTT.

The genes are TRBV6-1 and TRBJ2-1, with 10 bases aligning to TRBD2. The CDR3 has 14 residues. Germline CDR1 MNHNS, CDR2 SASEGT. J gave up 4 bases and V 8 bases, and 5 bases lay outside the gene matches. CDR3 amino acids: CASYPSGSYNEQFF. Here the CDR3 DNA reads TGTGCCAGCTACCCTAGCGGGAGTTACAATGAGCAGTTCTTC.

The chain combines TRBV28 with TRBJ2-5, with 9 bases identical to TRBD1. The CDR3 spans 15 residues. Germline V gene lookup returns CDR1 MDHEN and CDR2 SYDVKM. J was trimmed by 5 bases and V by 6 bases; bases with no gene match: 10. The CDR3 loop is CASSLQGARSETQYF. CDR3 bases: TGTGCCAGCAGCTTACAGGGGGCGCGAAGTGAGACCCAGTACTTC.

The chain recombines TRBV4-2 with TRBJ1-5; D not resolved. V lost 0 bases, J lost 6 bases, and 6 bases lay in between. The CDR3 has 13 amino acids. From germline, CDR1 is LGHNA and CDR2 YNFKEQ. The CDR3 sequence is CASSQDRGQPQHF. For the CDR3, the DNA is TGTGCCAGCAGCCAAGATCGGGGTCAGCCCCAGCATTTT.

CDR3 nucleotides: TGTGCCAGCAGCGACGACAGTCCAACTATGTACGGCTACACCTTC. Amino acid sequence: CASSDDSPTMYGYTF. The chain joins TRBV9 to TRBJ1-2; tentatively, D is TRBD1 (5 bases). Deletions cut 3 bases from V and 8 bases from J, with 20 bases between. The CDR3 runs to 15 residues. Germline loops: CDR1 SGDLS, CDR2 YYNGEE. Filled out from reference TRBV9 and TRBJ1-2, the complete variable domain reads DSGVTQTPKHLITATGQRVTLRCSPRSGDLSVYWYQQSLDQGLQFLIQYYNGEERAKGNILERFSAQQFPDLHSELNLSSLELGDSALYFCASSDDSPTMYGYTFGSGTRLTVV.

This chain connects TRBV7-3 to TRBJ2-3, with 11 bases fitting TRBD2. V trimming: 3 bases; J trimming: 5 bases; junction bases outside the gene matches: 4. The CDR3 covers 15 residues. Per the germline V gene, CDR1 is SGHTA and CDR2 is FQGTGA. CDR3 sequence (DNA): TGTGCCAGCAGCTTGTTTGGGACTAGCGGAGATACGCAGTATTTT. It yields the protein CASSLFGTSGDTQYF. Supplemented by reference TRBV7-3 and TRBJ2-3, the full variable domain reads GAGVSQTPSNKVTEKGKYVELRCDPISGHTALYWYRQSLGQGPEFLIYFQGTGAADDSGLPNDRFFAVRPEGSVSTLKIQRTERGDSAVYLCASSLFGTSGDTQYFGPGTRLTVL.

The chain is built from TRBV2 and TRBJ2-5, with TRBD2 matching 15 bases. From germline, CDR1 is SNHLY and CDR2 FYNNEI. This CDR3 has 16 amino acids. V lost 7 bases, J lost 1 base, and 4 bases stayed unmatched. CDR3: CASKRTSGRAQETQYF. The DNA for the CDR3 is TGTGCCAGCAAACGGACTAGCGGGAGGGCCCAAGAGACCCAGTACTTC.

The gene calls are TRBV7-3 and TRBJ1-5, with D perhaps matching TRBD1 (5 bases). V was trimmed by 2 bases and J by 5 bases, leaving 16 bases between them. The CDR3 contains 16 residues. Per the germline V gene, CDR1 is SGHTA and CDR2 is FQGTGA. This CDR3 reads CASSLVGTALDQPQHF. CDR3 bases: TGTGCCAGCAGCTTAGTAGGGACTGCCCTAGATCAGCCCCAGCATTTT.

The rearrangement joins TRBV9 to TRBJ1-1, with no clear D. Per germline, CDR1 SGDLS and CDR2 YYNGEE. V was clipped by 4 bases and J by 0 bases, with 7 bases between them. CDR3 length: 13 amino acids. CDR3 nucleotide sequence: TGTGCCAGCAGCCCCCTTATGAACACTGAAGCTTTCTTT. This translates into CASSPLMNTEAFF. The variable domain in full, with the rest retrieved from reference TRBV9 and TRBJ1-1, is DSGVTQTPKHLITATGQRVTLRCSPRSGDLSVYWYQQSLDQGLQFLIQYYNGEERAKGNILERFSAQQFPDLHSELNLSSLELGDSALYFCASSPLMNTEAFFGQGTRLTVV.

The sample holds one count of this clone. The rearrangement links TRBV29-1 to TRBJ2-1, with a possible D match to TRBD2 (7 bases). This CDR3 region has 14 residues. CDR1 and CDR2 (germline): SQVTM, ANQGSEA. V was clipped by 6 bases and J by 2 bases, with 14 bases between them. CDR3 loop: CSVGGGQAYNEQFF. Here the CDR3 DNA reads TGCAGCGTAGGGGGGGGCCAGGCCTACAATGAGCAGTTCTTC.

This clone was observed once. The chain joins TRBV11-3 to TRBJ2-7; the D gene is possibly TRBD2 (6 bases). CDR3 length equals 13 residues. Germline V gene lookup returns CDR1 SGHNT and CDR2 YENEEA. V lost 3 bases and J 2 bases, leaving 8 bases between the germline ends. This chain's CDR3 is CASSFGEAYEQYF. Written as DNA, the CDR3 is TGTGCCAGCAGCTTCGGGGAGGCCTACGAGCAGTACTTC.

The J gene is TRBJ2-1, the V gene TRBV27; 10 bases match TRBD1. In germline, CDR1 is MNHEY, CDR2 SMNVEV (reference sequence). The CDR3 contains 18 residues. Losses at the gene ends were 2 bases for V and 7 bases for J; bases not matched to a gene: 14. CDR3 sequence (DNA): TGTGCCAGCAGTTTAATGGGGACAGGGGCCTCGAAGGCTAATGAGCAGTTCTTC. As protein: CASSLMGTGASKANEQFF.

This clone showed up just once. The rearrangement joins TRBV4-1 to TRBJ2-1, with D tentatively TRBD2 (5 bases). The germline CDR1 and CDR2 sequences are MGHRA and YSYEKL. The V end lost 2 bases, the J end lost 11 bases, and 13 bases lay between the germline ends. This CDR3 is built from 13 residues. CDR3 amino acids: CASSQPTRTQQFF. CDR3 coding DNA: TGCGCCAGCAGCCAACCTACTAGGACCCAGCAGTTCTTC.

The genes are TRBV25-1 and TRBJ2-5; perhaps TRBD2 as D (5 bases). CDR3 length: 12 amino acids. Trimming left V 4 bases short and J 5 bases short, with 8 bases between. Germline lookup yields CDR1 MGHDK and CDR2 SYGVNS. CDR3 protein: CASSAGMETQYF. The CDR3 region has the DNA TGTGCCAGCAGTGCCGGGATGGAGACCCAGTACTTC.

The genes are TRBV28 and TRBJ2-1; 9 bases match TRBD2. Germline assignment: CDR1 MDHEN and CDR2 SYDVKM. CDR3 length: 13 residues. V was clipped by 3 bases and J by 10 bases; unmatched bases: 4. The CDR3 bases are TGTGCCAGCAGTTTGGCGGGAGGGATCGAGCAGTTCTTC. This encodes CASSLAGGIEQFF.